This T cell receptor (beta chain) originates from a study of vaccination and CD4 T cells after COVID-19. Regarding this clonotype: Its antigen is not identified.

With the Oncomine TCR Beta short-read assay, DNA from cultured CD4+ T cells was sequenced. TCRdb re-derived calls from the PCR reads in MiXCR, one entry per CDR3 protein. This table holds some 11,000 distinct CDR3 sequences, around 21% found once. CDR1 is LGHNT and CDR2 is FRNRAP in the germline V gene. Losses at the gene ends were 2 bases for V and 6 bases for J; bases not matched to a gene: 9. The CDR3 runs 16 residues. Whole-study results and caveats: Clonotypes reactive to SARS-CoV-2 had a median that went up from roughly 21 to 40, but not significantly.

This sample's treatment: roughly ten-day PBMC culture with coronavirus spike peptide pools or control peptides (ViraFEST assay). Here the sequenced sample was CD4+ T cells from blood, cultured in vitro, taken before SARS-CoV-2 vaccination. The TCR originated in a human donor who received a COVID-19 vaccine. The chain carries TRBV12-5 and TRBJ2-7, with 11 positions matching TRBD2. In DNA, the CDR3 is TGTGCTAGTGGTTTGTCCGATAGCGGGGGGGCTTTCGAGCAGTACTTC. It yields the protein CASGLSDSGGAFEQYF.